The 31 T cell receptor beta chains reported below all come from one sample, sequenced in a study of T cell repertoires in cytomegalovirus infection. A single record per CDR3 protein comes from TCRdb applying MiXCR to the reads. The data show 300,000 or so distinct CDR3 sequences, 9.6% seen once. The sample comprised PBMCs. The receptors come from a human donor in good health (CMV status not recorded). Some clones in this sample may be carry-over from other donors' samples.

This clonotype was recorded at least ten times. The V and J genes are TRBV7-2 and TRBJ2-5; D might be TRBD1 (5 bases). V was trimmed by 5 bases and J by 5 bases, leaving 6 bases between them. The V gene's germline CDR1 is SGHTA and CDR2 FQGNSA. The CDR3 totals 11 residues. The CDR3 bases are TGTGCCAGCAGCAACAGGGAGACCCAGTACTTC. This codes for CASSNRETQYF.

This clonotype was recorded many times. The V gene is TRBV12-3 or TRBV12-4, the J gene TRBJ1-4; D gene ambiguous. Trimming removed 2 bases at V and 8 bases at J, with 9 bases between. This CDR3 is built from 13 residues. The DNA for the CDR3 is TGTGCCAGCAGTTTAAATGCGGAGGAAAAACTGTTTTTT. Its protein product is CASSLNAEEKLFF.

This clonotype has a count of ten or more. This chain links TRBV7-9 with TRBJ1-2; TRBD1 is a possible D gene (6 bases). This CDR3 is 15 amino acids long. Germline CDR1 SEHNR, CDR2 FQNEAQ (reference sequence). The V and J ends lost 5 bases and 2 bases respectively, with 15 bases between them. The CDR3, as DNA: TGTGCCAGCAGCCCAGGGGCATCGGGGAACTATGGCTACACCTTC. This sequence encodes CASSPGASGNYGYTF.

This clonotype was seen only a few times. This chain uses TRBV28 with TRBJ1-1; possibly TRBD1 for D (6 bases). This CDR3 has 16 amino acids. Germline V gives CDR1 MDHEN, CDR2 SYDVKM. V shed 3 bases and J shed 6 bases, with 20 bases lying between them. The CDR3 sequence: CASSFDRRKWGSEAFF. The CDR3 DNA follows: TGTGCCAGCAGTTTTGACAGGCGAAAATGGGGATCTGAAGCTTTCTTT.

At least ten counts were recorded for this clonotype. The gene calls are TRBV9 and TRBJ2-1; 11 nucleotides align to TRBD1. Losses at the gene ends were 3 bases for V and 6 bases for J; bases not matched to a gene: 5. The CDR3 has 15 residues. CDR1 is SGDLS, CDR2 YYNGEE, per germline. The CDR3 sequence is CASSGAGTGGNEQFF. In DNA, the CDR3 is TGTGCCAGCAGCGGCGCCGGGACAGGGGGCAATGAGCAGTTCTTC.

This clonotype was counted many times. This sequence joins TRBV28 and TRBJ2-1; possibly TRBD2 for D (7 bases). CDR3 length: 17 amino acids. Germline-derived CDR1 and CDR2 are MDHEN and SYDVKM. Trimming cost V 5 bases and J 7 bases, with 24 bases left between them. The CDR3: CASSPVGGGANGNEQFF. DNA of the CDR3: TGTGCCAGCAGTCCGGTCGGAGGGGGGGCCAATGGGAATGAGCAGTTCTTC. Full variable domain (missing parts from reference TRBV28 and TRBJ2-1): DVKVTQSSRYLVKRTGEKVFLECVQDMDHENMFWYRQDPGLGLRLIYFSYDVKMKEKGDIPEGYSVSREKKERFSLILESASTNQTSMYLCASSPVGGGANGNEQFFGPGTRLTVL.

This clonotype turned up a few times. CDR3 in amino acids: CSAREVTVTYGYTF. The CDR3 nucleotides are TGCAGTGCTAGAGAAGTGACAGTCACATATGGCTACACCTTC. V usage is TRBV20-1 and J usage is TRBJ1-2, with a weak D call TRBD1 (5 bases). CDR3 size: 14 residues. With 0 bases removed from V and 5 bases from J, the gap between germline ends came to 13 bases. Per germline, CDR1 DFQATT and CDR2 SNEGSKA (reference sequence).

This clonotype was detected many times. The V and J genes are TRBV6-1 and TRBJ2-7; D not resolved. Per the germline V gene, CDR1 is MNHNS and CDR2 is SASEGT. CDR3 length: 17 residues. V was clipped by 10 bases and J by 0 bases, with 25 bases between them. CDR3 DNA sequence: TGTGCCACACGATACCCGGTAGGCACCCAAGACTCCTACGAGCAGTACTTC. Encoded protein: CATRYPVGTQDSYEQYF.

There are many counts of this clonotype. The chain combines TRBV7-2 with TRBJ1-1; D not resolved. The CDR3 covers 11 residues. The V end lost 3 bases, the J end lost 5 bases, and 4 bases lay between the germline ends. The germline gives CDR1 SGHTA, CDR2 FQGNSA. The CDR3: CASSFLTEAFF. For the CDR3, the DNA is TGTGCCAGCAGCTTCCTTACTGAAGCTTTCTTT.

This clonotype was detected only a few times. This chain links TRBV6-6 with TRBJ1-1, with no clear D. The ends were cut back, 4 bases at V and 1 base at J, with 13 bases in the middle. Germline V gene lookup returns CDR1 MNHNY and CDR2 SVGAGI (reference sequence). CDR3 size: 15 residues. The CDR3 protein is CASSSSGSANTEAFF. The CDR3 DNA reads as TGTGCCAGCAGTTCCTCGGGCTCGGCGAACACTGAAGCTTTCTTT.

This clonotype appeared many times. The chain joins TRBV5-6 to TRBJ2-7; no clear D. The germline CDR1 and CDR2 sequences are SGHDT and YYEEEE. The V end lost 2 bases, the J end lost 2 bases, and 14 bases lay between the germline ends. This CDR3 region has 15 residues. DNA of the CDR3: TGTGCCAGCAGCTTCCGGGTCCTTCTCGCCTACGAGCAGTACTTC. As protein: CASSFRVLLAYEQYF.

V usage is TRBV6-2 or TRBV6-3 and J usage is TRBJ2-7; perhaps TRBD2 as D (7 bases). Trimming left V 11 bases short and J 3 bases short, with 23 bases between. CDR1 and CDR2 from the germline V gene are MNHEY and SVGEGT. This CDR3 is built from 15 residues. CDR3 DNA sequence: TGTGCCGCCGATGGGGGGGCGCTCAGTGGCTACGAGCAGTACGTC. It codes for CAADGGALSGYEQYV.

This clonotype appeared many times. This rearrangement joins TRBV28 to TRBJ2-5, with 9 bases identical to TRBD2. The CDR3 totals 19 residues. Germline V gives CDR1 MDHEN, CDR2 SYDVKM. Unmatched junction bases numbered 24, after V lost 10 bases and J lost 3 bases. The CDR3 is CATDGASGGLIGGEETQYF. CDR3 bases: TGTGCCACGGATGGGGCAAGCGGGGGGCTCATTGGGGGGGAAGAGACCCAGTACTTC.

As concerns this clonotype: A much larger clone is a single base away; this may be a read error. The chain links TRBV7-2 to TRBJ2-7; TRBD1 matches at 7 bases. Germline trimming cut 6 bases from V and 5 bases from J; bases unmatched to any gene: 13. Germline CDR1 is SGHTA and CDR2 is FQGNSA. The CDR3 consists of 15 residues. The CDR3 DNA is TGTGCCAGCAGTATCAGTGGGACAGACCTAAACGAGCAGTACGTC. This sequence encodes CASSISGTDLNEQYV.

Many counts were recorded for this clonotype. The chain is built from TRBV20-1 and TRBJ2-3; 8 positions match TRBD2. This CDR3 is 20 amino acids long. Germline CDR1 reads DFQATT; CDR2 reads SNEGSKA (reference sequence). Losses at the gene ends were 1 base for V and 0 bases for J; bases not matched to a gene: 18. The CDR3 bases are TGCAGTGCTAGAGCCGACCGGGGGGGCCGTTTCTCCACTAGCACAGATACGCAGTATTTT. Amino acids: CSARADRGGRFSTSTDTQYF.

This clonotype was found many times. CDR3 loop: CASSYKQDSNYGYTF. In DNA, the CDR3 is TGTGCCAGCAGTTATAAACAGGACAGCAACTATGGCTACACCTTC. V and J are TRBV6-1 and TRBJ1-2; a weak D match, TRBD1 (6 bases). CDR1 is MNHNS and CDR2 is SASEGT in the germline V gene. V lost 5 bases to trimming and J lost 2 bases, with 15 bases between them. The CDR3 loop spans 15 amino acids.

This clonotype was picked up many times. The CDR3 nucleotides are TGTGCCAGCAGCTTAGTCAGGGAATTGGGCAATGAGCAGTTCTTC. This codes for CASSLVRELGNEQFF. The chain combines TRBV7-2 with TRBJ2-1; a possible D gene is TRBD1 (5 bases). Germline lookup yields CDR1 SGHTA and CDR2 FQGNSA. Trimming cost V 1 base and J 6 bases, with 13 bases left between them. The CDR3 has 15 amino acids.

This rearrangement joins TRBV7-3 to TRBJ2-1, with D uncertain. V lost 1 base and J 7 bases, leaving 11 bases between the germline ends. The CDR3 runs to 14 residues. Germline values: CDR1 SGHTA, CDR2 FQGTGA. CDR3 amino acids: CASSLNSFRNEQFF. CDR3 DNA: TGTGCCAGCAGCTTAAATTCGTTTCGGAATGAGCAGTTCTTC.

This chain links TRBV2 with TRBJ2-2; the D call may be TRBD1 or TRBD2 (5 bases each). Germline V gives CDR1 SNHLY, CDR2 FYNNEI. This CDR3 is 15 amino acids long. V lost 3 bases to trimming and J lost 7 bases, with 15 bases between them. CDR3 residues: CASSESRERGGELFF. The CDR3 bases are TGTGCCAGCAGTGAGTCCAGGGAGAGAGGCGGGGAGCTGTTTTTT. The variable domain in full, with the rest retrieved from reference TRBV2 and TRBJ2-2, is EPEVTQTPSHQVTQMGQEVILRCVPISNHLYFYWYRQILGQKVEFLVSFYNNEISEKSEIFDDQFSVERPDGSNFTLKIRSTKLEDSAMYFCASSESRERGGELFFGEGSRLTVL.

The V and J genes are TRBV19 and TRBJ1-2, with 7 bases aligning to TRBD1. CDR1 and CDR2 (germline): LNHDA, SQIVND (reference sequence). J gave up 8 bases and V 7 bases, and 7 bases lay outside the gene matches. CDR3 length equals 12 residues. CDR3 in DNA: TGTGCCAGTAAGCAGACAGGGCGCGGCTACACCTTC. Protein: CASKQTGRGYTF.

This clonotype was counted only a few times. Written as DNA, the CDR3 is TGCAGTGCTAGATGGCCCTACGGAGGCTATGGCTACACCTTC. Translated: CSARWPYGGYGYTF. This chain links TRBV20-1 with TRBJ1-2; D not resolved. Trimming removed 2 bases from V and 4 bases from J, with 14 bases in between. The CDR3 runs 14 residues. The germline gives CDR1 DFQATT, CDR2 SNEGSKA (reference sequence).

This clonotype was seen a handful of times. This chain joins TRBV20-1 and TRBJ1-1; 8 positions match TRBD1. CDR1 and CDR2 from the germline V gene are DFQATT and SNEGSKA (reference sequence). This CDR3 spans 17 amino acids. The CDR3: CRTARDRSSSRNTEAFF. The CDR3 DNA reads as TGCAGAACTGCCCGGGACAGGAGTTCCTCTAGGAACACTGAAGCTTTCTTT.

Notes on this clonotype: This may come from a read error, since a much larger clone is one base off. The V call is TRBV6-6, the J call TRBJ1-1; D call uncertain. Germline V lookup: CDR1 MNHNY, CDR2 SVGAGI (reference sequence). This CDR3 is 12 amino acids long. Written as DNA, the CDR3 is TGTGCCTGCAGTTACCCGACGGAAGAAGCTTTCTTT. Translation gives CACSYPTEEAFF.

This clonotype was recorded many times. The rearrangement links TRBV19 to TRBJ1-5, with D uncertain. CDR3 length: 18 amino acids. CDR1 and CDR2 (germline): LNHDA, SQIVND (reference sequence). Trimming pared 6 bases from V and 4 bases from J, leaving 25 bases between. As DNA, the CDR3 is TGTGCCAGTAGGGCCCCGGGTGGTGCGGCTCCGACTAATCAGCCCCAGCATTTT. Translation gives CASRAPGGAAPTNQPQHF.

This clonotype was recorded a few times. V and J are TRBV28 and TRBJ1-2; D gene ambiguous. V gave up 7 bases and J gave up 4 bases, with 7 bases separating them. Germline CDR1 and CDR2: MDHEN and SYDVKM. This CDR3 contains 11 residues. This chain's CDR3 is CASTVGYGYTF. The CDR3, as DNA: TGTGCCAGCACTGTCGGCTATGGCTACACCTTC.

CDR3 DNA sequence: TGTGCCAGCAGTGAGTGGGTCCCGAACACCGGGGAGCTGTTTTTT. It encodes CASSEWVPNTGELFF. The rearrangement uses TRBV2 and TRBJ2-2; D gene uncertain. Germline-derived CDR1 and CDR2 are SNHLY and FYNNEI. The CDR3 extends over 15 amino acids. Trimming shortened V by 3 bases and J by 0 bases, and 8 bases separated the two germline ends.

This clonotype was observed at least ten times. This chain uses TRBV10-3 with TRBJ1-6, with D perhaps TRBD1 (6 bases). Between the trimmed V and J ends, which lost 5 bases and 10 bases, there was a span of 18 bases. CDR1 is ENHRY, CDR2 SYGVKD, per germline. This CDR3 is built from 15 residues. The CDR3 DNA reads TGTGCCATCAGTCCGGAACAGGGAGAAGGGTCACCCCTCCACTTT. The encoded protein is CAISPEQGEGSPLHF.

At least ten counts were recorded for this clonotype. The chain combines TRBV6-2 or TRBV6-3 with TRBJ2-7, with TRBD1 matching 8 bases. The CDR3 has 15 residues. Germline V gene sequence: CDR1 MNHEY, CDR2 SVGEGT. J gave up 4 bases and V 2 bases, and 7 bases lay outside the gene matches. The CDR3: CASSYARDRNYEQYF. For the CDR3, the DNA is TGTGCCAGCAGTTACGCCCGGGACAGGAATTACGAGCAGTACTTC.

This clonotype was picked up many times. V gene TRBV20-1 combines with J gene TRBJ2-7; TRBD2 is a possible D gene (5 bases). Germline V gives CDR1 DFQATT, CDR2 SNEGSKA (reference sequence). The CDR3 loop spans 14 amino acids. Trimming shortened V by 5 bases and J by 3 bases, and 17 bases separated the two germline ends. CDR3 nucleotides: TGCAGTGCTGTTCGAGGGTTAAGGGACTACGAGCAGTACTTC. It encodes CSAVRGLRDYEQYF.

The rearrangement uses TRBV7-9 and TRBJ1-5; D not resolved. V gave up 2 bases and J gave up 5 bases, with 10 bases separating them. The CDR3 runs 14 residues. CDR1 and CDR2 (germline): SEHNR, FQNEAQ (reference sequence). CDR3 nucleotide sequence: TGTGCCAGCAGCTTATCCGGGTCCTATCAGCCCCAGCATTTT. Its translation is CASSLSGSYQPQHF.

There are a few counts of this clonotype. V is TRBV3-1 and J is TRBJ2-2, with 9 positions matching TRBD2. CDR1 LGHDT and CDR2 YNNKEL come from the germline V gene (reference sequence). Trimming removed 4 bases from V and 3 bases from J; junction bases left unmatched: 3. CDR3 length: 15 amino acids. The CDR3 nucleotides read TGTGCCAGCAGCCTTACTAGCGGGTACACCGGGGAGCTGTTTTTT. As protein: CASSLTSGYTGELFF.